This TCR beta chain was retrieved from a study of blood T cell repertoires in COVID-19. Authors' analysis steps: Reference gene primer amplification in the assay estimated nucleated cell counts. The protocol was immunoSEQ multiplex PCR, while the TCRdb copy is restricted to in-frame clones and leaves out a portion. D and trimming come from the DNA, and the V and J calls and clone size come from that table. Of roughly 220,000 clones in the sample, around three quarters were seen once. CDR1 MNHEY and CDR2 SVGAGI come from the germline V gene. The CDR3 has 13 amino acids. Trimming took 5 bases from V and 3 from J, leaving 11 bases between them.

The chain carries TRBV6-5 and TRBJ2-7, with D unresolved. Sequenced material: peripheral blood. The clonotype was recovered from a woman between 70 and 85 years old with acute or convalescent COVID-19. Here the CDR3 DNA reads TGTGCCAGCAGTCCTGGGCCCGACTACGAGCAGTACTTC. Its protein product is CASSPGPDYEQYF.